Listed below are T cell receptor beta chains from one sample, sequenced in a study of CD8 T cells in Susac syndrome. MiXCR was run by TCRdb on the immunoSEQ multiplex PCR reads, yielding one entry per CDR3 protein. The table includes a few hundred thousand distinct CDR3 sequences, around 83% detected once. Sample: CD8+ T cells from PBMCs. Source of these receptors: a human donor with multiple sclerosis. Both conserved end residues are part of each CDR3. A D gene is named only where the DNA matches it firmly. Rows give clone size only sometimes, using once, few, many, or a class for an expanded clone.

CDR3aa: CASSLEYYSGSSGNTIYF
CDR3nt: TGTGCCAGCAGCTTAGAGTATTATTCAGGGTCTTCTGGAAACACCATATATTTT
v_gene: TRBV7-3
d_gene: NA
abundance: NA
j_gene: TRBJ1-3

CDR3aa: CAWSAGQGTYEQYF
CDR3nt: TGTGCCTGGAGTGCGGGACAGGGGACATACGAGCAGTACTTC
v_gene: TRBV30
d_gene: TRBD1
abundance: NA
j_gene: TRBJ2-7

CDR3aa: CSARDGAGGFLEQFF
CDR3nt: TGCAGTGCTAGAGATGGGGCGGGAGGTTTCCTTGAGCAGTTCTTC
v_gene: TRBV20-1
d_gene: TRBD2
abundance: NA
j_gene: TRBJ2-1

CDR3aa: CASSPLPVSNQPQHF
CDR3nt: TGTGCCAGCAGTCCCCTCCCAGTGAGCAATCAGCCCCAGCATTTT
v_gene: TRBV27
d_gene: NA
abundance: NA
j_gene: TRBJ1-5

CDR3aa: CASSLEPRMVSTDTQYF
CDR3nt: TGTGCCAGCAGCTTAGAGCCGCGGATGGTTAGCACAGATACGCAGTATTTT
v_gene: TRBV11-3
d_gene: NA
abundance: NA
j_gene: TRBJ2-3

CDR3aa: CASSLVVGDTEAFF
CDR3nt: TGTGCCAGCAGCTTAGTTGTTGGTGACACTGAAGCTTTCTTT
v_gene: TRBV7-9
d_gene: NA
abundance: NA
j_gene: TRBJ1-1

CDR3aa: CASSQTGGYNEQFF
CDR3nt: TGTGCCAGCAGCCAGACAGGGGGTTACAATGAGCAGTTCTTC
v_gene: TRBV6-2/TRBV6-3
d_gene: TRBD1
abundance: NA
j_gene: TRBJ2-1

CDR3aa: CASQAGRLDTQYF
CDR3nt: TGTGCCAGCCAAGCCGGGCGCCTAGATACGCAGTATTTT
v_gene: TRBV12-3/TRBV12-4
d_gene: NA
abundance: NA
j_gene: TRBJ2-3

CDR3aa: CASSQEPGQGRFTEAFF
CDR3nt: TGCGCCAGCAGCCAAGAGCCGGGACAGGGCCGTTTCACTGAAGCTTTCTTT
v_gene: TRBV4-1
d_gene: TRBD1
abundance: NA
j_gene: TRBJ1-1

CDR3aa: CASSSPGQGVIGELFF
CDR3nt: TGTGCCAGCAGCAGTCCCGGACAGGGGGTGATCGGGGAGCTGTTTTTT
v_gene: TRBV7-9
d_gene: TRBD1
abundance: NA
j_gene: TRBJ2-2

CDR3aa: CASSPYRGDSYEQYF
CDR3nt: TGCGCCAGCAGCCCCTACAGGGGAGACTCCTACGAGCAGTACTTC
v_gene: TRBV4-1
d_gene: TRBD1
abundance: NA
j_gene: TRBJ2-7

CDR3aa: CASSYSRSSNQPQHF
CDR3nt: TGTGCCAGCAGTTACTCGAGGTCTAGCAATCAGCCCCAGCATTTT
v_gene: TRBV6-5
d_gene: NA
abundance: NA
j_gene: TRBJ1-5

CDR3aa: CASSPQGYFSYEQYF
CDR3nt: TGTGCCAGCAGTCCCCAGGGTTACTTCTCCTACGAGCAGTACTTC
v_gene: TRBV6-5
d_gene: NA
abundance: NA
j_gene: TRBJ2-7

CDR3aa: CASTLGPYNEQFF
CDR3nt: TGTGCCAGTACCCTCGGGCCCTACAATGAGCAGTTCTTC
v_gene: TRBV19
d_gene: NA
abundance: NA
j_gene: TRBJ2-1

CDR3aa: CASSFRTSGRSDTQYF
CDR3nt: TGCGCCAGCAGCTTCAGGACTAGCGGGAGGTCGGATACGCAGTATTTT
v_gene: TRBV5-1
d_gene: TRBD2
abundance: NA
j_gene: TRBJ2-3

CDR3aa: CASYPTQGHLRKETQYF
CDR3nt: TGTGCCAGCTACCCGACCCAGGGACACTTAAGGAAAGAGACCCAGTACTTC
v_gene: TRBV28
d_gene: NA
abundance: NA
j_gene: TRBJ2-5

CDR3aa: CASSAGQAQYTGELFF
CDR3nt: TGTGCCAGCAGCGCAGGACAGGCCCAATACACCGGGGAGCTGTTTTTT
v_gene: TRBV9
d_gene: TRBD1
abundance: NA
j_gene: TRBJ2-2

CDR3aa: CSVESTTYNEQFF
CDR3nt: TGCAGCGTTGAAAGTACCACCTACAATGAGCAGTTCTTC
v_gene: TRBV29-1
d_gene: NA
abundance: NA
j_gene: TRBJ2-1

CDR3aa: CASSSAVNEQFF
CDR3nt: TGTGCCAGCAGCTCCGCCGTCAATGAGCAGTTCTTC
v_gene: TRBV7-9
d_gene: NA
abundance: NA
j_gene: TRBJ2-1

CDR3aa: CASSQGKGGWSYGYTF
CDR3nt: TGTGCCAGCAGTCAAGGGAAAGGGGGATGGAGCTATGGCTACACCTTC
v_gene: TRBV6-1
d_gene: NA
abundance: NA
j_gene: TRBJ1-2

CDR3aa: CSAHPRTANTEAFF
CDR3nt: TGCAGTGCCCATCCTCGGACCGCTAACACTGAAGCTTTCTTT
v_gene: TRBV20-1
d_gene: NA
abundance: NA
j_gene: TRBJ1-1

CDR3aa: CATRGLANEQFF
CDR3nt: TGCGCCACTCGGGGCCTGGCCAATGAGCAGTTCTTC
v_gene: TRBV4-1
d_gene: NA
abundance: NA
j_gene: TRBJ2-1

CDR3aa: CASSLEGGDFPGNYNEQFF
CDR3nt: TGCGCCAGCAGCTTGGAAGGGGGAGATTTTCCGGGCAACTACAATGAGCAGTTCTTC
v_gene: TRBV5-1
d_gene: NA
abundance: NA
j_gene: TRBJ2-1

CDR3aa: CASSAGGENTEAFF
CDR3nt: TGTGCCAGCAGCGCAGGGGGAGAAAACACTGAAGCTTTCTTT
v_gene: TRBV7-2
d_gene: TRBD1
abundance: NA
j_gene: TRBJ1-1

CDR3aa: CASSHPGRESTEAFF
CDR3nt: TGCGCCAGCAGCCACCCGGGTCGGGAGAGTACTGAAGCTTTCTTT
v_gene: TRBV4-1
d_gene: NA
abundance: NA
j_gene: TRBJ1-1

CDR3aa: CASSLARTGRSTYEQYF
CDR3nt: TGTGCCAGCAGCTTAGCGCGGACGGGACGGAGCACTTACGAGCAGTACTTC
v_gene: TRBV7-9
d_gene: NA
abundance: once
j_gene: TRBJ2-7

CDR3aa: CASRTSGISYNEQFF
CDR3nt: TGTGCCAGCAGGACAAGCGGGATTTCCTACAATGAGCAGTTCTTC
v_gene: TRBV2
d_gene: TRBD2
abundance: NA
j_gene: TRBJ2-1

CDR3aa: CASSYHGATGELFF
CDR3nt: TGTGCCAGCAGTTATCACGGCGCCACCGGGGAGCTGTTTTTT
v_gene: TRBV6-5
d_gene: NA
abundance: once
j_gene: TRBJ2-2

CDR3aa: CSAGPGLEVNEQFF
CDR3nt: TGCAGTGCTGGACCGGGACTAGAAGTCAATGAGCAGTTCTTC
v_gene: TRBV20-1
d_gene: TRBD2
abundance: NA
j_gene: TRBJ2-1

CDR3aa: CASSYMGQGQETQYF
CDR3nt: TGTGCCAGCAGTTACATGGGACAGGGCCAAGAGACCCAGTACTTC
v_gene: TRBV6-5
d_gene: TRBD1
abundance: NA
j_gene: TRBJ2-5

CDR3aa: CSARDFTDGPGETQYF
CDR3nt: TGCAGTGCTAGAGATTTCACAGACGGCCCCGGAGAGACCCAGTACTTC
v_gene: TRBV20-1
d_gene: NA
abundance: NA
j_gene: TRBJ2-5

CDR3aa: CASSPDPTEAFF
CDR3nt: TGCGCCAGCAGCCCGGACCCCACTGAAGCTTTCTTT
v_gene: TRBV5-1
d_gene: NA
abundance: NA
j_gene: TRBJ1-1

CDR3aa: CASSWRPGYTDTQYF
CDR3nt: TGTGCCAGCAGCTGGCGTCCCGGATACACAGATACGCAGTATTTT
v_gene: TRBV7-6
d_gene: NA
abundance: NA
j_gene: TRBJ2-3

CDR3aa: CASSPTVPGQGRRTEAFF
CDR3nt: TGTGCCAGCAGCCCCACGGTCCCGGGACAGGGACGGCGCACTGAAGCTTTCTTT
v_gene: TRBV7-2
d_gene: TRBD1
abundance: NA
j_gene: TRBJ1-1

CDR3aa: CSARLPNTEAFF
CDR3nt: TGCAGTGCTAGACTACCGAACACTGAAGCTTTCTTT
v_gene: TRBV20-1
d_gene: NA
abundance: NA
j_gene: TRBJ1-1

CDR3aa: CANRANSGANVLTF
CDR3nt: TGTGCCAATCGGGCAAACTCTGGGGCCAACGTCCTGACTTTC
v_gene: TRBV6-1
d_gene: NA
abundance: few
j_gene: TRBJ2-6

CDR3aa: CASSPGTGDNEQFF
CDR3nt: TGTGCCAGCAGCCCCGGGACAGGGGACAATGAGCAGTTCTTC
v_gene: TRBV7-9
d_gene: TRBD1
abundance: NA
j_gene: TRBJ2-1

CDR3aa: CASSFFREDNYGYTF
CDR3nt: TGTGCCAGCAGCTTCTTCAGGGAAGATAACTATGGCTACACCTTC
v_gene: TRBV7-2
d_gene: NA
abundance: NA
j_gene: TRBJ1-2

CDR3aa: CASSGSSNTDTQYF
CDR3nt: TGTGCCAGCAGCGGTAGTTCCAATACAGATACGCAGTATTTT
v_gene: TRBV7-3
d_gene: NA
abundance: NA
j_gene: TRBJ2-3

CDR3aa: CAGYLIGGAGDTEAFF
CDR3nt: TGTGCCGGCTACCTAATTGGGGGCGCGGGCGACACTGAAGCTTTCTTT
v_gene: TRBV9
d_gene: NA
abundance: NA
j_gene: TRBJ1-1

CDR3aa: CASSDERGPDTQYF
CDR3nt: TGCGCCAGCAGTGACGAGCGGGGACCAGATACGCAGTATTTT
v_gene: TRBV10-2
d_gene: TRBD2
abundance: NA
j_gene: TRBJ2-3

CDR3aa: CASSLPGEGYEQYF
CDR3nt: TGTGCCAGCAGTTTGCCCGGGGAAGGGTACGAGCAGTACTTC
v_gene: TRBV27
d_gene: NA
abundance: few
j_gene: TRBJ2-7

CDR3aa: CASSGEDDSYNEQFF
CDR3nt: TGCGCCAGTTCAGGGGAGGACGACTCCTACAATGAGCAGTTCTTC
v_gene: TRBV5-1
d_gene: NA
abundance: NA
j_gene: TRBJ2-1

CDR3aa: CASSSFLSSGNTIYF
CDR3nt: TGTGCCAGCAGCTCTTTCTTATCCTCTGGAAACACCATATATTTT
v_gene: TRBV7-9
d_gene: NA
abundance: NA
j_gene: TRBJ1-3

CDR3aa: CASSYSLSLSNEQFF
CDR3nt: TGTGCCAGCAGTTACTCTCTTTCACTTAGCAATGAGCAGTTCTTC
v_gene: TRBV6-6
d_gene: NA
abundance: NA
j_gene: TRBJ2-1

CDR3aa: CATSDRQSNTGELFF
CDR3nt: TGTGCCACCAGTGATCGACAGTCGAACACCGGGGAGCTGTTTTTT
v_gene: TRBV24-1
d_gene: NA
abundance: NA
j_gene: TRBJ2-2

CDR3aa: CASSPPGQGTYGYTF
CDR3nt: TGTGCCAGCAGTCCGCCGGGACAGGGGACCTATGGCTACACCTTC
v_gene: TRBV5-5
d_gene: TRBD1
abundance: NA
j_gene: TRBJ1-2

CDR3aa: CATQTGELFF
CDR3nt: TGTGCCACCCAAACCGGGGAGCTGTTTTTT
v_gene: TRBV14
d_gene: NA
abundance: NA
j_gene: TRBJ2-2

CDR3aa: CASSQVGQGDAEQYF
CDR3nt: TGCGCCAGCAGCCAAGTCGGGCAGGGGGATGCCGAGCAGTACTTC
v_gene: TRBV4-1
d_gene: TRBD1
abundance: once
j_gene: TRBJ2-7

CDR3aa: CASSPGLDEQYF
CDR3nt: TGTGCCAGCAGTCCTGGACTGGACGAGCAGTACTTC
v_gene: TRBV27
d_gene: NA
abundance: NA
j_gene: TRBJ2-7

CDR3aa: CASSPPLAGTGLQPQHF
CDR3nt: TGCGCCAGCAGCCCCCCCTTGGCGGGAACGGGCCTTCAGCCCCAGCATTTT
v_gene: TRBV4-1
d_gene: NA
abundance: NA
j_gene: TRBJ1-5

CDR3aa: CASSSTPIGLAGNLKTQYF
CDR3nt: TGTGCCAGCAGCTCAACCCCCATCGGACTAGCGGGAAACTTGAAGACCCAGTACTTC
v_gene: TRBV7-3
d_gene: TRBD2
abundance: NA
j_gene: TRBJ2-5

CDR3aa: CASSPRGTQETQYF
CDR3nt: TGTGCCAGCTCACCACGGGGGACCCAAGAGACCCAGTACTTC
v_gene: TRBV18
d_gene: NA
abundance: NA
j_gene: TRBJ2-5

CDR3aa: CSVVGGASYEQYF
CDR3nt: TGCAGCGTTGTGGGGGGCGCCTCCTACGAGCAGTACTTC
v_gene: TRBV29-1
d_gene: NA
abundance: NA
j_gene: TRBJ2-7

CDR3aa: CASNIGGISYNEQFF
CDR3nt: TGCGCCAGCAACATAGGGGGGATATCGTACAATGAGCAGTTCTTC
v_gene: TRBV5-1
d_gene: NA
abundance: few
j_gene: TRBJ2-1

CDR3aa: CSARTGERYEQYF
CDR3nt: TGCAGTGCTAGGACAGGGGAGAGATACGAGCAGTACTTC
v_gene: TRBV20-1
d_gene: TRBD1
abundance: few
j_gene: TRBJ2-7

CDR3aa: CASSLRNSLTSGANVLTF
CDR3nt: TGTGCCAGCAGCTTAAGGAACAGCCTAACCTCTGGGGCCAACGTCCTGACTTTC
v_gene: TRBV11-2
d_gene: NA
abundance: NA
j_gene: TRBJ2-6

CDR3aa: CSVEGGTYNEQFF
CDR3nt: TGCAGCGTTGAAGGGGGAACCTACAATGAGCAGTTCTTC
v_gene: TRBV29-1
d_gene: NA
abundance: NA
j_gene: TRBJ2-1

CDR3aa: CSLLTGGAGDGYTF
CDR3nt: TGCAGCCTATTAACAGGGGGCGCCGGGGATGGCTACACCTTC
v_gene: TRBV20-1
d_gene: TRBD1
abundance: once
j_gene: TRBJ1-2

CDR3aa: CASSQGLALYNEQFF
CDR3nt: TGCGCCAGCAGCCAGGGACTAGCACTCTACAATGAGCAGTTCTTC
v_gene: TRBV4-1
d_gene: TRBD2
abundance: NA
j_gene: TRBJ2-1